This passage covers 10 T cell receptor beta chains from one sample sequenced in a study of T cells in Graves' hyperthyroidism and ophthalmopathy. Amplification yielded TCR beta CDR3 regions, with RNA transcripts as the source. Researchers ran a first-round RT-PCR on the TCR CDR3 using the HTBI primer set. TCRdb called the multiplex PCR reads again in MiXCR, with one record for every CDR3 protein. Of hundreds of thousands of distinct CDR3 sequences in the sample, over 35% are singletons; the top ten hold over 8%. Specimen: blood. Receptors originate from a man between 18 and 29 years old with Graves' hyperthyroidism.

This clonotype was seen a few times. The chain uses TRBV11-2 and TRBJ2-5; unclear D gene. Germline CDR1 and CDR2: SGHAT and FQNNGV. V gave up 3 bases and J gave up 3 bases, with 8 bases separating them. This CDR3 has 13 residues. In DNA, the CDR3 is TGTGCCAGCAGCTTGTTGTTAGAAGAGACCCAGTACTTC. Translated, it gives CASSLLLEETQYF.

The CDR3: CASSFGTAGTYEQYF. CDR3 coding DNA: TGTGCCAGCAGTTTTGGAACCGCGGGGACCTACGAGCAGTACTTC. The V and J genes are TRBV2 and TRBJ2-7; D possibly corresponds to TRBD2 (6 bases). The V end lost 5 bases, the J end lost 2 bases, and 16 bases lay between the germline ends. There are 15 residues in the CDR3. Germline V gene data show CDR1 as SNHLY and CDR2 as FYNNEI.

The sample holds a few counts of this clonotype. This chain uses TRBV9 with TRBJ1-4, with D uncertain. Germline CDR1 reads SGDLS; CDR2 reads YYNGEE. V gave up 0 bases and J gave up 0 bases, with 15 bases separating them. This CDR3 is built from 18 residues. CDR3 DNA sequence: TGTGCCAGCAGCGTAGGCCGGGTGCAGCTCGCAACTAATGAAAAACTGTTTTTT. Translating gives CASSVGRVQLATNEKLFF. Filled out from reference TRBV9 and TRBJ1-4, the complete variable domain reads DSGVTQTPKHLITATGQRVTLRCSPRSGDLSVYWYQQSLDQGLQFLIQYYNGEERAKGNILERFSAQQFPDLHSELNLSSLELGDSALYFCASSVGRVQLATNEKLFFGSGTQLSVL.

The rearrangement uses TRBV9 and TRBJ1-2; the D gene is possibly TRBD1 (5 bases). The V end lost 3 bases, the J end lost 5 bases, and 17 bases lay between the germline ends. This CDR3 has 15 residues. CDR1 and CDR2 (germline): SGDLS, YYNGEE. The CDR3 coding sequence is TGTGCCAGCAGCGACTCCTCGGGGCCGATTTATGGCTACACCTTC. Encoded protein: CASSDSSGPIYGYTF.

Regarding this clonotype: The CDR3 carries no conserved terminal phenylalanine or tryptophan, so it likely arises from a read error. The chain links TRBV13 to TRBJ2-5; the D gene could be TRBD1 or TRBD2 (5 bases each). With 0 bases removed from V and 2 bases from J, the gap between germline ends came to 10 bases. Looked up from germline, CDR1 is PRHDT and CDR2 is FYEKMQ (reference sequence). This CDR3 has 15 residues. The CDR3 DNA sequence: TGTGCCAGCAGCTTAGGCCTCGGGGCACAAGAGACCCAGTACCTC. Translating it yields CASSLGLGAQETQYL.

This clonotype was seen a few times. The chain links TRBV5-1 to TRBJ1-1; D is ambiguous. Per germline, CDR1 SGHRS and CDR2 YFSETQ. V was clipped by 0 bases and J by 5 bases, with 14 bases between them. This CDR3 contains 15 residues. The CDR3 bases are TGCGCCAGCAGCTTGGCCATTCTCGGTGGTACTGAAGCTTTCTTT. Encoded protein: CASSLAILGGTEAFF.

This chain uses TRBV13 with TRBJ1-1, with 9 nucleotides matching TRBD1. The CDR3 is 15 amino acids. The V and J ends lost 5 bases and 10 bases, in that order; junction bases with no gene match: 14. Per germline, CDR1 PRHDT and CDR2 FYEKMQ (reference sequence). CDR3 DNA: TGTGCCAGCAGCAACCGGGACAGGGCCTCAATGGGAGCTTTCTTT. Residues: CASSNRDRASMGAFF.

Many counts were recorded for this clonotype. The chain recombines TRBV29-1 with TRBJ1-1, with a tentative D call TRBD1 (6 bases). The CDR3 is 16 residues long. The germline V gene encodes CDR1 SQVTM and CDR2 ANQGSEA. V was clipped by 1 base and J by 0 bases, with 15 bases between them. The CDR3 DNA is TGCAGCGTTGAAGGGCGCGGGGGGCTGGTGAACACTGAAGCTTTCTTT. Protein sequence: CSVEGRGGLVNTEAFF.

CDR3 amino acids: CASSPNVGPTEAFF. The CDR3 DNA sequence: TGTGCCAGCAGTCCTAATGTGGGGCCCACTGAAGCTTTCTTT. The chain combines TRBV7-9 with TRBJ1-1; perhaps TRBD1 as D (5 bases). Between the trimmed V and J ends, which lost 6 bases and 4 bases, there was a span of 15 bases. Per the germline V gene, CDR1 is SEHNR and CDR2 is FQNEAQ (reference sequence). The CDR3 totals 14 residues.

V usage is TRBV2 and J usage is TRBJ2-1; 11 bases match TRBD2. This CDR3 contains 13 residues. Germline CDR1 and CDR2: SNHLY and FYNNEI. The trim removed 6 bases at V and 10 bases at J, leaving 5 bases unmatched. The CDR3 here is CASRTSGSGEQFF. For the CDR3, the DNA is TGTGCCAGCAGAACTAGCGGGAGCGGGGAGCAGTTCTTC.